This TCR beta chain was sequenced during a study of siplizumab effects on memory and regulatory T cells. Trimming took off 6 bases at V and 0 bases at J, with 12 bases between the two ends. In germline, CDR1 is MNHEY, CDR2 SVGAGI. CDR3 size: 14 residues. As regards this clone: The antigen is unknown.

Assaying covered about 99,000 TCR templates per sample. The repertoire was sequenced with immunoSEQ multiplex PCR; TCRdb's copy has only in-frame clones and lacks some. The sample has some 41,000 clones; more than 80% are singletons. The study's findings and limits: An assignable naive or memory phenotype was lacking in roughly 75-95% of proliferating CD4+ or CD8+ clones. Mappable alloreactive CD4+ clones were on average around 69% Treg-derived with siplizumab, about 29% in controls.

This TCR came from a human donor in good health. Sequencing was performed on naive CD4+ T cells sorted from blood. V is TRBV6-5 and J is TRBJ2-7; possibly TRBD1 for D (6 bases). The CDR3, as DNA: TGTGCCAGCAGCGAGAGGGGGTTCTCCTACGAGCAGTACTTC. Residues: CASSERGFSYEQYF.